This TCR beta chain originates from a study of blood T cell repertoires in COVID-19. Across the whole study: Spain, Italy and the United States supplied samples that represented acute and convalescent COVID-19.

Among Cohort 3 donors, those recovered had two negative PCRs, clearance, or symptom resolution. The data were produced by immunoSEQ multiplex PCR, yet TCRdb's version contains in-frame clones alone and is incomplete. The data show roughly 450,000 clones, roughly 91% seen once. Germline V gene data show CDR1 as MNHNS and CDR2 as SASEGT. The CDR3 sequence is 14 residues long. V shed 0 bases and J shed 9 bases, with 9 bases lying between them. This receptor was obtained from a man younger than 30 who had recovered from COVID-19. The sample consisted of PBMCs or T cells enriched from blood (not recorded which). The chain couples TRBV6-1 to TRBJ1-6; no clear D gene. CDR3 nucleotide sequence: TGTGCCAGCAGTGAAGCGCTTCGGGGTTCACCCCTCCACTTT. It codes for CASSEALRGSPLHF.